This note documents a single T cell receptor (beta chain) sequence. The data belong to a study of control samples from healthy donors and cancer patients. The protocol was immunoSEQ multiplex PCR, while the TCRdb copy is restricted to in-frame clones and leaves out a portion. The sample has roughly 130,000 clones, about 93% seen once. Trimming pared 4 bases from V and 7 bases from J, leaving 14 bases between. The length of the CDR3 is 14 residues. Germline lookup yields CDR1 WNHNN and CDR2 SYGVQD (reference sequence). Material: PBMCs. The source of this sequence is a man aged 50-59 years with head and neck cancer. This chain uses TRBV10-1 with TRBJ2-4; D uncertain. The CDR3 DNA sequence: TGCGCCAGCAGTGGCAGACACGCCAGGAACATTCAGTACTTC. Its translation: CASSGRHARNIQYF.